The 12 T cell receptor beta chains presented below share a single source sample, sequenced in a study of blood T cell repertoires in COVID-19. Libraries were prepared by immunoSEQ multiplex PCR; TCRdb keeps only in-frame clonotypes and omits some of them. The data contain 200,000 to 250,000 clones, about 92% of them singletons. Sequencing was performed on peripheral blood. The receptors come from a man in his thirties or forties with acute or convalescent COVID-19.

The CDR3 nucleotides are TGTGCCAGCGGCGGGACGCCGAACTCCTACGAGCAGTACTTC. Protein sequence: CASGGTPNSYEQYF. This rearrangement joins TRBV6-6 to TRBJ2-7, with a weak D call TRBD2 (6 bases). The germline V and J ends were trimmed by 8 bases and 0 bases, with 14 bases remaining between them. The CDR3 covers 14 residues. Germline V lookup: CDR1 MNHNY, CDR2 SVGAGI (reference sequence).

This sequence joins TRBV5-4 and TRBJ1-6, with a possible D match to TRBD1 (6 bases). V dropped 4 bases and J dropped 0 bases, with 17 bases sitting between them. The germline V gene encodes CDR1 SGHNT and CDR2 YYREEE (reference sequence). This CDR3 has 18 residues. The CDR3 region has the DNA TGTGCCAGCAGCCCCCGCGGGGGGCCGAGCTCCTATAATTCACCCCTCCACTTT. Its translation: CASSPRGGPSSYNSPLHF.

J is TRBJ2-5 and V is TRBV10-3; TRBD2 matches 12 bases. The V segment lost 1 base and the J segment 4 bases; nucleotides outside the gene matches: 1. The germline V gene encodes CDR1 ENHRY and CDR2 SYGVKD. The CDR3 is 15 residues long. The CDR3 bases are TGTGCCATCAGTGAGTTGGGACTAGCGGGAGAGACCCAGTACTTC. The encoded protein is CAISELGLAGETQYF.

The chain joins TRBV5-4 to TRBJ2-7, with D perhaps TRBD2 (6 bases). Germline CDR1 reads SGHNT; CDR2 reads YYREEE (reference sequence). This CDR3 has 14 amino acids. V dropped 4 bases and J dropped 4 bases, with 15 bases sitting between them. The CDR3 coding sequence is TGTGCCAGCAGCCCATGGACCGCGGGGTACGAGCAGTACTTC. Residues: CASSPWTAGYEQYF.

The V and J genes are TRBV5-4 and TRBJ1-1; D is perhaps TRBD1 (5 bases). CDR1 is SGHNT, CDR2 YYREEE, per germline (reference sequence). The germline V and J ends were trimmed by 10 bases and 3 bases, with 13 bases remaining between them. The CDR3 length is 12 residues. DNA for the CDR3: TGTGCCTACGGGACTAGGGACACTGAAGCTTTCTTT. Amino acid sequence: CAYGTRDTEAFF. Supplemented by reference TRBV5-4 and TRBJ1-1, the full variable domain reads ETGVTQSPTHLIKTRGQQVTLRCSSQSGHNTVSWYQQALGQGPQFIFQYYREEENGRGNFPPRFSGLQFPNYSSELNVNALELDDSALYLCAYGTRDTEAFFGQGTRLTVV.

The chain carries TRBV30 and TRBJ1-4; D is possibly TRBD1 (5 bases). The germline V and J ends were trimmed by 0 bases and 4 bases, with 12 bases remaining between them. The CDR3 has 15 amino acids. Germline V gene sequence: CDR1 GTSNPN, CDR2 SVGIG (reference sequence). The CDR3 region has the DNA TGTGCCTGGAGTGTCTTAAGGGGCGTTAATGAAAAACTGTTTTTT. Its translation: CAWSVLRGVNEKLFF.

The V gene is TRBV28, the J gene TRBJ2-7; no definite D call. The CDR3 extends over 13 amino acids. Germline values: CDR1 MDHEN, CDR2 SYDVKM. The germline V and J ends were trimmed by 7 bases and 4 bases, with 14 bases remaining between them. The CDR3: CASTANSRYEQYF. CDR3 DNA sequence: TGTGCCAGCACCGCAAATTCCCGGTACGAGCAGTACTTC.

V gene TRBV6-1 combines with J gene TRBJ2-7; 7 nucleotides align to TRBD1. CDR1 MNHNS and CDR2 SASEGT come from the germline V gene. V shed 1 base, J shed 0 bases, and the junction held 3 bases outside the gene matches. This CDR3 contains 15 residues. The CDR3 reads CASSEGGQLSYEQYF. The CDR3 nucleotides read TGTGCCAGCAGTGAAGGGGGACAGCTCTCCTACGAGCAGTACTTC.

The CDR3 protein is CSVEVAAQGAYEQYF. CDR3 bases: TGCAGCGTTGAAGTCGCCGCACAGGGGGCATACGAGCAGTACTTC. The chain couples TRBV29-1 to TRBJ2-7; 9 bases are a match to TRBD1. CDR1 is SQVTM, CDR2 ANQGSEA, per germline. After removal of 1 base from V and 4 bases from J, the junction contained 8 bases not matched to a gene. CDR3 length equals 15 residues.

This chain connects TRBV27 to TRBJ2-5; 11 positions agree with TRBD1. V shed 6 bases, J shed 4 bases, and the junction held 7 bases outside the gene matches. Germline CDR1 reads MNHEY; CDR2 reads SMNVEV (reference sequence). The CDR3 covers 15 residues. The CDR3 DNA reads TGTGCCAGCAGGGGGGACAGGGGGTTTTCAGAGACCCAGTACTTC. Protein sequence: CASRGDRGFSETQYF.

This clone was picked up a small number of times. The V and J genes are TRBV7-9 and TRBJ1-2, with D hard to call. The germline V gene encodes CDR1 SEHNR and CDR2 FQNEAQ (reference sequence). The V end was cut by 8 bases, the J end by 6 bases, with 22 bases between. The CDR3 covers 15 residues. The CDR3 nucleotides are TGTGCCAGCCCCCGGTCCGGGGAAGCATCGCATGGCTACACCTTC. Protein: CASPRSGEASHGYTF.

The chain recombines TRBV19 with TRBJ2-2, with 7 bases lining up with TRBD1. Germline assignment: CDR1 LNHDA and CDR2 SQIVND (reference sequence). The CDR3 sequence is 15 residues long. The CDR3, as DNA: TGTGCTACAGGGGACACCAAGATAAGGACCGGGGAGCTGTTTTTT. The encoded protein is CATGDTKIRTGELFF. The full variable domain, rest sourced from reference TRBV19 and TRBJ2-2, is DGGITQSPKYLFRKEGQNVTLSCEQNLNHDAMYWYRQDPGQGLRLIYYSQIVNDFQKGDIAEGYSVSREKKESFPLTVTSAQKNPTAFYLCATGDTKIRTGELFFGEGSRLTVL.